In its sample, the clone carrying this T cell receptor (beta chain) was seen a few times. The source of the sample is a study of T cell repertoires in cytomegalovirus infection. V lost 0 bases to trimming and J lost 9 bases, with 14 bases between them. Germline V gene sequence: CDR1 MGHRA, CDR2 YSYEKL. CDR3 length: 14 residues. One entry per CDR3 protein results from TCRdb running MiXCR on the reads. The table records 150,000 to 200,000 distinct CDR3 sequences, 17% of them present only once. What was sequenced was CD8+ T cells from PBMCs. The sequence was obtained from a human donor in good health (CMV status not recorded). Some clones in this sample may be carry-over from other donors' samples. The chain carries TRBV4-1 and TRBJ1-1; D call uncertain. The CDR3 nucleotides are TGCGCCAGCAGCCAAGATCTAGGCGGCCCAAAAGCTTTCTTT. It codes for CASSQDLGGPKAFF.